One sample yielded the 4 T cell receptor beta chains listed below, sequenced in a study of cytomegalovirus exposure and HLA in healthy donors. 13 Jbeta primers and 60 Vbeta primers were used for the PCR. Repertoires were generated with immunoSEQ multiplex PCR, while TCRdb's copy carries only in-frame clones and drops some. The sample shows roughly 56,000 clones, approximately 72% of them seen only once. Sequences were obtained from PBMCs. These TCRs come from a man aged 50 to 59 in good health and CMV-seropositive.

V and J are TRBV4-3 and TRBJ2-7, with D perhaps TRBD2 (6 bases). Germline-derived CDR1 and CDR2 are LGHNA and YSLEER. CDR3 length: 15 amino acids. The ends were cut back, 0 bases at V and 2 bases at J, with 11 bases in the middle. Written as DNA, the CDR3 is TGCGCCAGCAGCCAAGAACAGCGGGCTCCCTACGAGCAGTACTTC. It yields the protein CASSQEQRAPYEQYF.

This clone has only one observation. This rearrangement joins TRBV14 to TRBJ2-4, with D possibly being TRBD1 (6 bases). The CDR3 is made up of 15 amino acids. V was pared by 4 bases and J by 5 bases, with 15 bases between. CDR1 and CDR2 from the germline V gene are SGHDN and FVKESK. The CDR3 protein is CASSLATGSENIQYF. The CDR3 coding sequence is TGTGCCAGCAGCCTCGCGACAGGCTCAGAAAACATTCAGTACTTC.

The chain carries TRBV19 and TRBJ2-6; TRBD1 might be the D (6 bases). Per the germline V gene, CDR1 is LNHDA and CDR2 is SQIVND (reference sequence). CDR3 length: 19 amino acids. Trimming pared 3 bases from V and 0 bases from J, leaving 18 bases between. CDR3 coding DNA: TGTGCCAGTAGTATCAGTCGGACAGTGTTAATCTCTGGGGCCAACGTCCTGACTTTC. Protein product: CASSISRTVLISGANVLTF.

This chain links TRBV5-6 with TRBJ2-7, with 10 bases lining up with TRBD1. The CDR3 sequence is 15 residues long. V was clipped by 4 bases and J by 2 bases; unmatched bases: 6. The germline gives CDR1 SGHDT, CDR2 YYEEEE. The CDR3 bases are TGTGCCAGCAGCCCGGGGGACAGGGGACCCTACGAGCAGTACTTC. Its protein is CASSPGDRGPYEQYF.